A selection of T cell receptor beta chains follows, all from one sample in a study of blood T cell repertoires in COVID-19. The repertoire was sequenced with immunoSEQ multiplex PCR; TCRdb's copy has only in-frame clones and lacks some. Here the sample spans some 50,000 clones, roughly 83% being singletons. Sequencing was carried out using peripheral blood. These receptors originate from a middle-aged man with active COVID-19. The CDR3 runs from the conserved cysteine through the conserved F or W. A D gene is named only where the DNA matches it firmly. Size values are once, few and many counts, or a class for expanded clones, and some rows have none.

v_call	j_call	d_call	clone_size	cdr3_nt	cdr3_aa
TRBV6-2/TRBV6-3	TRBJ2-3	NA	NA	TGTGCCAGCAGTTACAGGGGGACTACCAGCACAGATACGCAGTATTTT	CASSYRGTTSTDTQYF
TRBV19	TRBJ1-3	TRBD1	NA	TGTGCCAGTAGTACCCAGACAGGGGACGGAAACACCATATATTTT	CASSTQTGDGNTIYF
TRBV10-3	TRBJ1-2	NA	NA	TGTGCCATCAGTGAGTCACAGGCAGACTATGGCTACACCTTC	CAISESQADYGYTF
TRBV27	TRBJ2-7	NA	NA	TGTGCCAGCAGTTTCGGGCAGGGTAGGGGCGAGCAGTACTTC	CASSFGQGRGEQYF
TRBV28	TRBJ2-7	NA	once	TGTGCCAGCAGTTTAGGGGGGAGCTCCTACGAGCAGTACTTC	CASSLGGSSYEQYF
TRBV3-1/TRBV3-2	TRBJ2-1	TRBD1	few	TGTGCCAGCAGCCAAGGGGTGGACAGGGGGCAAGATGAGCAGTTCTTC	CASSQGVDRGQDEQFF
TRBV3-1/TRBV3-2	TRBJ2-3	NA	NA	TGTGCCAGCAGCCAAGGGACAGCGGCCTTAACAGATACGCAGTATTTT	CASSQGTAALTDTQYF
TRBV19	TRBJ1-6	NA	few	TGTGCCAGTAGTAGAGTCCGGAGCTCCTATAATTCACCCCTCCACTTT	CASSRVRSSYNSPLHF
TRBV28	TRBJ2-7	TRBD1	NA	TGTGCCAGCAGCCGAGCAAAACAGGGGCGGGAGCAGTACTTC	CASSRAKQGREQYF
TRBV7-2	TRBJ1-3	NA	once	TGTGCCAGCAGCTCGCAGACAGGAAACACCATATATTTT	CASSSQTGNTIYF
TRBV15	TRBJ2-7	TRBD2	NA	TGTGCCACCAGCAAAGGGACTAGCGGGTATACCGAGCAGTACTTC	CATSKGTSGYTEQYF
TRBV5-1	TRBJ1-3	NA	NA	TGCGCCAGCAGCTTAGCAATTGGAAACACCATATATTTT	CASSLAIGNTIYF
TRBV3-1/TRBV3-2	TRBJ2-1	NA	NA	TGTGCCAGCAGCCAAGCCCCGGGGGACTACAATGAGCAGTTCTTC	CASSQAPGDYNEQFF
TRBV6-1	TRBJ2-1	TRBD2	NA	TGTGCCAGCAGTGGGGAACTAGCGGGGGCCTACAATGAGCAGTTCTTC	CASSGELAGAYNEQFF
TRBV18	TRBJ1-6	NA	NA	TGTGCCAGCTCTGGTGGCGGGGCCAGTTATAATTCACCCCTCCACTTT	CASSGGGASYNSPLHF
TRBV9	TRBJ1-5	NA	NA	TGTGCCAGCAGCGTAGACGGGGGAAGCAATCAGCCCCAGCATTTT	CASSVDGGSNQPQHF
TRBV27	TRBJ1-1	NA	NA	TGTGCCAGCAAAAGTCCGCGGTCCACTGAAGCTTTCTTT	CASKSPRSTEAFF
TRBV19	TRBJ2-7	NA	NA	TGTGCCAGTAGTAAGGGGGAAGTCTACGAGCAGTACTTC	CASSKGEVYEQYF
TRBV18	TRBJ2-5	TRBD1	NA	TGTGCCAGCTCACCGGGACAGGGGAGGGAGACCCAGTACTTC	CASSPGQGRETQYF
TRBV19	TRBJ1-2	TRBD1	NA	TGTGCCAGTAGTCCATGGACAGGGATTAACTATGGCTACACCTTC	CASSPWTGINYGYTF
TRBV6-1	TRBJ1-2	TRBD1	NA	TGTGCCAGCAGTGTTGGGACAGGGGGCGCGGGCGGCTATGGCTACACCTTC	CASSVGTGGAGGYGYTF
TRBV7-9	TRBJ2-1	NA	NA	TGTGCCAGCAGCAAACAGGGTCGACCCTACAATGAGCAGTTCTTC	CASSKQGRPYNEQFF
TRBV6-6	TRBJ1-6	TRBD1	NA	TGTGCCAGCAGCCTACAGGGGAACGGATCACCCCTCCACTTT	CASSLQGNGSPLHF
TRBV12-3/TRBV12-4	TRBJ2-1	NA	NA	TGTGCCAGCAGTTTACTTAGATTCAATGAGCAGTTCTTC	CASSLLRFNEQFF
TRBV7-8	TRBJ2-1	NA	NA	TGTGCCAGCAGCTTAGGTACCCCTGGGAGCTCCTACAATGAGCAGTTCTTC	CASSLGTPGSSYNEQFF
TRBV2	TRBJ2-1	NA	once	TGTGCCAGCAGTGAAGTACGCGACAGCTCCTACAATGAGCAGTTCTTC	CASSEVRDSSYNEQFF
TRBV25-1	TRBJ2-7	NA	NA	TGTGCCAGCAGTGGCCAGGGTTGGAATGAGCAGTACTTC	CASSGQGWNEQYF
TRBV5-6	TRBJ2-5	TRBD2	NA	TGTGCCAGCAGCTTTGGGAGCGGGGGGCCGGGGGAGACCCAGTACTTC	CASSFGSGGPGETQYF
TRBV6-5	TRBJ1-1	NA	once	TGTGCCAGCAGTTACTCAGTAGTAGCTCTCACTGAAGCTTTCTTT	CASSYSVVALTEAFF
TRBV18	TRBJ1-1	NA	few	TGTGCCAGCTCAAACGGGAGAGGTGGGCCTAACACTGAAGCTTTCTTT	CASSNGRGGPNTEAFF
TRBV6-6	TRBJ2-2	TRBD2	NA	TGTGCCAGCAGCCGTGGGACTAGCGAAAACACCGGGGAGCTGTTTTTT	CASSRGTSENTGELFF
TRBV19	TRBJ1-3	NA	NA	TGTGCCAGTAGTAGCGGAGATAGTAGAAACACCATATATTTT	CASSSGDSRNTIYF
TRBV10-2	TRBJ1-1	TRBD1	once	TGCGCCAGCAGTGGCCACCGGGACAGGGACACTGAAGCTTTCTTT	CASSGHRDRDTEAFF
TRBV19	TRBJ2-5	NA	NA	TGTGCCAGTAGGCAGGCAGGGGAGACCCAGTACTTC	CASRQAGETQYF
TRBV7-2	TRBJ2-7	TRBD2	NA	TGTGCCAGCAGCTTTAGGGGCGCCAGCGGGGGGTCCTACGAGCAGTACTTC	CASSFRGASGGSYEQYF
TRBV7-9	TRBJ1-5	TRBD1	NA	TGTGCCAGCAGCATCGGGACAGGGATTAATGGCAATCAGCCCCAGCATTTT	CASSIGTGINGNQPQHF
TRBV12-3/TRBV12-4	TRBJ2-1	NA	NA	TGTGCCAGCCCGAATTGGGGGCAGGGGTTCTTC	CASPNWGQGFF
TRBV6-5	TRBJ2-4	TRBD1	NA	TGTGCCAGCAGCCCGCTAGGGACAGGGAAAAACATTCAGTACTTC	CASSPLGTGKNIQYF
TRBV20-1	TRBJ2-7	NA	NA	TGCAGTGCTAGAATATCGTACGAGCAGTACTTC	CSARISYEQYF
TRBV19	TRBJ2-2	TRBD2	NA	TGTGCCAGTAAAACTATAGCGGGGGGGGACACCGGGGAGCTGTTTTTT	CASKTIAGGDTGELFF
TRBV7-9	TRBJ2-1	TRBD2	NA	TGTGCCAGCAGCTTGATAGCGGGGGGGAAGAGGAATGAGCAGTTCTTC	CASSLIAGGKRNEQFF
TRBV7-2	TRBJ2-1	NA	NA	TGTGCCAGCAGCTTCCCCGCCCAGGTCTTATACAATGAGCAGTTCTTC	CASSFPAQVLYNEQFF
TRBV19	TRBJ1-4	NA	NA	TGTGCCAGTAGTATCGTCCCTCATGAAAAACTGTTTTTT	CASSIVPHEKLFF
TRBV2	TRBJ2-5	NA	NA	TGTGCCAGCTACTTGGAGGGCGGCTTAGCACAAGAGACCCAGTACTTC	CASYLEGGLAQETQYF
TRBV15	TRBJ2-7	NA	NA	TGTGCCACCAGCGGCAGACAGGCCCTCTACGAGCAGTACTTC	CATSGRQALYEQYF
TRBV12-3/TRBV12-4	TRBJ1-4	NA	NA	TGTGCCAGCAGTTTTGGCTTTGAAAAACTGTTTTTT	CASSFGFEKLFF
TRBV9	TRBJ1-3	NA	NA	TGTGCCAGCAGCGTAGGAGGGACTGGAAACACCATATATTTT	CASSVGGTGNTIYF
TRBV10-1	TRBJ1-1	NA	NA	TGCGCCAGCAGTGCCCACTCCAACACTGAAGCTTTCTTT	CASSAHSNTEAFF
TRBV28	TRBJ1-2	TRBD1	NA	TGTGCCAGCAGTTTTTCGGACAGGGGAGTATGGTATGGCTACACCTTC	CASSFSDRGVWYGYTF
TRBV3-1/TRBV3-2	TRBJ1-1	NA	NA	TGTGCCAGCAGCCATACTAAAGATGAAGCTTTCTTT	CASSHTKDEAFF
TRBV14	TRBJ1-6	TRBD1	NA	TGTGCCAGCAGTCGGACAGGATATAATTCACCCCTCCACTTT	CASSRTGYNSPLHF
TRBV27	TRBJ1-1	TRBD1	NA	TGTGCCAGCAGTCCGGGACAGGGCTTGACTGAAGCTTTCTTT	CASSPGQGLTEAFF